The text below deals with one TCR beta chain. The antigen is not known. Profiling relied on immunoSEQ multiplex PCR, and the TCRdb table lists in-frame clones only, not all of them. The data show some 90,000 clones, over 80% seen once. There are 17 residues in the CDR3. The V and J ends lost 0 bases and 3 bases respectively, with 15 bases between them. CDR1 KGHSH and CDR2 LQKENI come from the germline V gene. The record originates from a study of radiotherapy plus CTLA-4 blockade in lung cancer. For the study at large: Patients showed objective responses in 15% to 20% of cases and disease control in roughly 31%. General study points: After treatment with radiotherapy plus ipilimumab, TCR clones that came from the tumor expanded in blood.

Enrolled patients, whose metastatic non-small-cell lung cancer was chemo-refractory, received focal radiation plus CTLA-4 blockade with ipilimumab. The TCR comes from a human donor with non-small cell lung cancer who had stable disease on radiotherapy plus ipilimumab. The starting material was peripheral blood, obtained from a patient treated with radiotherapy plus ipilimumab. The rearrangement uses TRBV18 and TRBJ1-3, with TRBD1 as a possible D gene (5 bases). CDR3 sequence (DNA): TGTGCCAGCTCACCACCGGCAGGGAGAATCGGTGGAAACACCATATATTTT. Translated: CASSPPAGRIGGNTIYF.